The rows below give T cell receptor beta chains drawn from one sample of a study of T-cell reconstitution after alpha-beta-depleted transplantation in children. TCRdb re-derived calls from the PCR reads in MiXCR, one entry per CDR3 protein. The sample comprises around 450,000 distinct CDR3 sequences, around 16% of which are singletons, and 25% to 35% rests with the top ten. The source material was PBMCs, mostly from graft donor cells, sampled 360 days after TCRalphabeta/CD19-depleted stem cell transplant. The receptor source for this set is a boy in the first two years of life who had a stem cell transplant for Wiskott-Aldrich syndrome, so the T cells may come from the graft donor. Both conserved end residues are part of each CDR3. The order of the fields is clone size, J gene, D gene, V gene, CDR3 protein, CDR3 DNA. The D gene is left open where the match is weak. The size entry is marked missing in some rows and otherwise reads once, few, many or a size class.

size: few; J: TRBJ2-7; D: .; V: TRBV25-1; CDR3: CASSPKGPREQYF; DNA: TGTGCCAGCAGTCCGAAGGGGCCTCGGGAGCAGTACTTC
size: few; J: TRBJ1-2; D: .; V: TRBV10-2; CDR3: CASSEPPIGYGYTF; DNA: TGCGCCAGCAGTGAACCCCCCATTGGCTATGGCTACACCTTC
size: many; J: TRBJ2-4; D: .; V: TRBV12-3/TRBV12-4; CDR3: CASREVPGNIQYF; DNA: TGTGCCAGCAGAGAGGTTCCGGGAAACATTCAGTACTTC
size: few; J: TRBJ2-1; D: .; V: TRBV20-1; CDR3: CSARSPPILRTNVNEQFF; DNA: TGCAGTGCTAGATCACCCCCGATTTTGCGGACCAATGTCAATGAGCAGTTCTTC
size: few; J: TRBJ1-1; D: .; V: TRBV29-1; CDR3: CSVEDLFDSTEAFF; DNA: TGCAGCGTTGAAGATCTCTTTGACAGTACAGAAGCTTTCTTT
size: .; J: TRBJ2-7; D: .; V: TRBV7-8; CDR3: CASSLGVSPYDSYEQYF; DNA: TGTGCCAGCAGCTTAGGGGTGAGCCCCTACGACTCCTACGAGCAGTACTTC
size: few; J: TRBJ2-3; D: TRBD2; V: TRBV28; CDR3: CASSTAGGGQDTQYF; DNA: TGTGCCAGCAGTACCGCGGGGGGGGGTCAAGATACGCAGTATTTT
size: few; J: TRBJ1-2; D: TRBD1; V: TRBV5-1; CDR3: CASSYGTGGSYGYTF; DNA: TGCGCCAGCAGCTACGGGACAGGGGGAAGCTATGGCTACACCTTC
size: .; J: TRBJ1-5; D: .; V: TRBV20-1; CDR3: CSARQGTPNQPQHF; DNA: TGCAGTGCTAGACAAGGGACCCCGAATCAGCCCCAGCATTTT
size: .; J: TRBJ2-7; D: .; V: TRBV4-1; CDR3: CASSQERHEASYEQYF; DNA: TGCGCCAGCAGCCAAGAACGACACGAAGCATCCTACGAGCAGTACTTC
size: .; J: TRBJ1-1; D: TRBD1; V: TRBV12-3/TRBV12-4; CDR3: CASSLDRGRTEAFF; DNA: TGTGCCAGCAGTTTAGACAGGGGGAGGACTGAAGCTTTCTTT
size: once; J: TRBJ2-7; D: .; V: TRBV5-1; CDR3: CASSLVSTFLTYEQYF; DNA: TGCGCCAGCAGCTTGGTCTCGACCTTCCTGACTTACGAGCAGTACTTC
size: .; J: TRBJ2-3; D: .; V: TRBV6-5; CDR3: CASSYGGGTDTQYF; DNA: TGTGCCAGCAGTTACGGCGGGGGCACAGATACGCAGTATTTT
size: .; J: TRBJ2-3; D: TRBD2; V: TRBV5-1; CDR3: CASSGGLTSPSTDTQYF; DNA: TGCGCCAGCAGCGGTGGTCTGACTAGCCCTAGCACAGATACGCAGTATTTT
size: .; J: TRBJ1-6; D: .; V: TRBV5-1; CDR3: CASSLSPGGSPLHF; DNA: TGCGCCAGCAGCTTGTCCCCCGGGGGTTCACCCCTCCACTTT
size: few; J: TRBJ2-7; D: TRBD2; V: TRBV27; CDR3: CASKVPASGGYEQYF; DNA: TGTGCCAGCAAGGTCCCGGCTAGCGGGGGGTACGAGCAGTACTTC
size: .; J: TRBJ1-6; D: .; V: TRBV6-6; CDR3: CASSYDRRGSYNSPLHF; DNA: TGTGCCAGCAGTTACGACCGGCGGGGCTCCTATAATTCACCCCTCCACTTT
size: .; J: TRBJ1-6; D: .; V: TRBV3-1; CDR3: CASSGNNRPLHF; DNA: TGTGCCAGCAGCGGAAATAACCGACCCCTCCACTTT
size: few; J: TRBJ2-1; D: TRBD2; V: TRBV20-1; CDR3: CSALSGLAGGENEQFF; DNA: TGCAGTGCTCTCTCCGGACTAGCGGGAGGCGAGAATGAGCAGTTCTTC
size: few; J: TRBJ2-1; D: TRBD2; V: TRBV7-2; CDR3: CASSSSGRAFYNEQFF; DNA: TGTGCCAGCAGCTCCAGCGGGAGGGCCTTTTACAATGAGCAGTTCTTC
size: .; J: TRBJ2-1; D: TRBD2; V: TRBV12-3/TRBV12-4; CDR3: CASSQTSGSLDEQFF; DNA: TGTGCCAGCAGTCAGACTAGCGGGAGTCTGGATGAGCAGTTCTTC
size: .; J: TRBJ2-2; D: .; V: TRBV18; CDR3: CASSPTGTNTGELFF; DNA: TGTGCCAGCTCACCAACAGGGACTAACACCGGGGAGCTGTTTTTT
size: many; J: TRBJ2-1; D: .; V: TRBV28; CDR3: CASSLEYGASSYNEQFF; DNA: TGTGCCAGCAGCCTAGAATACGGGGCCAGCTCCTACAATGAGCAGTTCTTC
size: .; J: TRBJ2-3; D: TRBD1; V: TRBV24-1; CDR3: CATSDPGQGMDTQYF; DNA: TGTGCCACCAGTGACCCCGGACAGGGGATGGATACGCAGTATTTT
size: .; J: TRBJ1-3; D: .; V: TRBV4-3; CDR3: CASSQDGGDGNTIYF; DNA: TGCGCCAGCAGCCAAGATGGTGGGGACGGAAACACCATATATTTT
size: .; J: TRBJ2-6; D: TRBD2; V: TRBV12-3/TRBV12-4; CDR3: CASSRVLTSGGSGANVLTF; DNA: TGTGCCAGCAGCCGAGTCCTTACTAGCGGGGGGTCTGGGGCCAACGTCCTGACTTTC
size: .; J: TRBJ2-5; D: .; V: TRBV29-1; CDR3: CSAEGEGGARTQETQYF; DNA: TGCAGCGCCGAAGGCGAGGGGGGGGCCAGGACTCAAGAGACCCAGTACTTC
size: few; J: TRBJ2-7; D: .; V: TRBV27; CDR3: CASSLAPQQFPDYEQYF; DNA: TGTGCCAGCAGTTTAGCCCCACAACAATTCCCCGATTACGAGCAGTACTTC
size: .; J: TRBJ2-2; D: .; V: TRBV9; CDR3: CASSSPDLENTGELFF; DNA: TGTGCCAGCAGCTCCCCAGATCTGGAGAACACCGGGGAGCTGTTTTTT
size: many; J: TRBJ2-7; D: TRBD2; V: TRBV7-2; CDR3: CASSRTSGSSYEQYF; DNA: TGTGCCAGCAGCCGAACTAGCGGTAGCTCCTACGAGCAGTACTTC
size: few; J: TRBJ2-6; D: .; V: TRBV29-1; CDR3: CSVETPHAQGISGANVLTF; DNA: TGCAGCGTTGAAACCCCCCACGCACAGGGCATCTCTGGGGCCAACGTCCTGACTTTC
size: .; J: TRBJ2-5; D: TRBD2; V: TRBV24-1; CDR3: CATSGSGTSGSKETQYF; DNA: TGTGCCACCAGTGGCTCGGGGACTAGCGGGAGCAAAGAGACCCAGTACTTC
size: .; J: TRBJ1-6; D: TRBD1; V: TRBV7-9; CDR3: CASGGTGTGNSPLHF; DNA: TGTGCCAGCGGGGGTACCGGGACAGGGAATTCACCCCTCCACTTT
size: .; J: TRBJ2-7; D: TRBD2; V: TRBV30; CDR3: CAWSLPGGLRYEQYF; DNA: TGTGCCTGGAGTCTACCGGGGGGGCTGAGGTACGAGCAGTACTTC
size: .; J: TRBJ2-7; D: TRBD2; V: TRBV20-1; CDR3: CSAGRVAGREQYF; DNA: TGCAGTGCTGGGAGGGTAGCGGGTCGCGAGCAGTACTTC
size: few; J: TRBJ2-7; D: TRBD2; V: TRBV15; CDR3: CATSRVGAGGPYEQYF; DNA: TGTGCCACCAGCAGAGTGGGGGCGGGGGGGCCCTACGAGCAGTACTTC
size: .; J: TRBJ2-1; D: TRBD2; V: TRBV7-2; CDR3: CASSLALRGGYNEQFF; DNA: TGTGCCAGCAGCTTAGCGCTAAGGGGAGGGTACAATGAGCAGTTCTTC
size: few; J: TRBJ2-2; D: .; V: TRBV27; CDR3: CASSFGGYTGELFF; DNA: TGTGCCAGCAGTTTTGGCGGGTACACCGGGGAGCTGTTTTTT
size: many; J: TRBJ2-1; D: .; V: TRBV12-3/TRBV12-4; CDR3: CASSSRTYNEQFF; DNA: TGTGCCAGCAGTTCTCGGACTTACAATGAGCAGTTCTTC
size: few; J: TRBJ2-5; D: TRBD1; V: TRBV20-1; CDR3: CSAQGQELEETQYF; DNA: TGCAGTGCGCAGGGACAGGAATTGGAAGAGACCCAGTACTTC
size: many; J: TRBJ2-5; D: .; V: TRBV3-1; CDR3: CASSQETSGYQETQYF; DNA: TGTGCCAGCAGCCAAGAAACGTCGGGGTACCAAGAGACCCAGTACTTC
size: few; J: TRBJ2-5; D: .; V: TRBV12-3/TRBV12-4; CDR3: CASSSSLQETQYF; DNA: TGTGCCAGCAGTTCCAGCTTGCAAGAGACCCAGTACTTC
size: few; J: TRBJ2-3; D: TRBD2; V: TRBV10-1; CDR3: CASSGGSGSTDTQYF; DNA: TGCGCCAGCAGTGGTGGTAGCGGGAGCACAGATACGCAGTATTTT
size: many; J: TRBJ2-7; D: .; V: TRBV4-3; CDR3: CASSQDLGTSYEQYF; DNA: TGCGCCAGCAGCCAAGATCTCGGGACTTCCTACGAGCAGTACTTC
size: few; J: TRBJ2-5; D: .; V: TRBV29-1; CDR3: CSVYRGGETQYF; DNA: TGCAGCGTCTACAGGGGAGGCGAGACCCAGTACTTC
size: .; J: TRBJ2-4; D: .; V: TRBV10-2; CDR3: CASSEAGLWAKNIQYF; DNA: TGCGCCAGCAGTGAGGCCGGGTTATGGGCCAAAAACATTCAGTACTTC
size: few; J: TRBJ1-4; D: .; V: TRBV15; CDR3: CATTGRANEKLFF; DNA: TGTGCCACTACAGGGAGGGCTAATGAAAAACTGTTTTTT
size: .; J: TRBJ2-2; D: .; V: TRBV5-1; CDR3: CASSLVGGEGERELFF; DNA: TGCGCCAGCAGCCTAGTCGGAGGAGAGGGGGAAAGGGAGCTGTTTTTT
size: .; J: TRBJ1-5; D: .; V: TRBV6-5; CDR3: CASSYSPRDQPQHF; DNA: TGTGCCAGCAGTTACTCGCCACGAGATCAGCCCCAGCATTTT
size: .; J: TRBJ2-1; D: TRBD1; V: TRBV10-3; CDR3: CATNRGLDNEQFF; DNA: TGTGCCACCAACAGGGGGCTGGACAATGAGCAGTTCTTC
size: .; J: TRBJ2-5; D: TRBD2; V: TRBV11-2; CDR3: CASSLVQAATSGGVRGETQYF; DNA: TGTGCCAGCAGCTTAGTACAGGCAGCGACTAGCGGGGGGGTCAGAGGGGAGACCCAGTACTTC
size: .; J: TRBJ2-5; D: .; V: TRBV28; CDR3: CASSLGFGAQQETQYF; DNA: TGTGCCAGCAGTTTAGGCTTCGGGGCGCAACAAGAGACCCAGTACTTC
size: .; J: TRBJ2-5; D: TRBD2; V: TRBV3-1; CDR3: CAISFPLLAGGRGETQYF; DNA: TGTGCCATCAGTTTCCCCCTCCTAGCGGGGGGGCGAGGGGAGACCCAGTACTTC
size: .; J: TRBJ2-7; D: TRBD1; V: TRBV28; CDR3: CASSSGTGLSYEQYF; DNA: TGTGCCAGCAGTTCCGGGACAGGGCTATCCTACGAGCAGTACTTC
size: few; J: TRBJ1-2; D: .; V: TRBV12-3/TRBV12-4; CDR3: CASSPRGYYGYTF; DNA: TGTGCCAGCAGTCCCCGTGGGTACTATGGCTACACCTTC
size: .; J: TRBJ2-2; D: .; V: TRBV12-3/TRBV12-4; CDR3: CASSPGQPDTGELFF; DNA: TGTGCCAGCAGCCCTGGACAGCCTGACACCGGGGAGCTGTTTTTT
size: many; J: TRBJ2-5; D: TRBD1; V: TRBV9; CDR3: CASSVGQGRQETQYF; DNA: TGTGCCAGCAGCGTTGGACAGGGACGACAAGAGACCCAGTACTTC
size: few; J: TRBJ2-1; D: .; V: TRBV3-1; CDR3: CASSLSLKPSYNEQFF; DNA: TGTGCCAGCAGCCTTAGTCTAAAACCCTCGTACAATGAGCAGTTCTTC
size: .; J: TRBJ2-7; D: .; V: TRBV20-1; CDR3: CSATTGIFYEQYF; DNA: TGCAGTGCTACGACCGGAATTTTCTACGAGCAGTACTTC
size: .; J: TRBJ2-1; D: TRBD2; V: TRBV11-1; CDR3: CASSEYRFELAGTNEQFF; DNA: TGTGCCAGCAGCGAATACAGGTTTGAGCTAGCGGGCACCAATGAGCAGTTCTTC